The 23 T cell receptor beta chains in this list originate from one sample, sequenced in a study of OX40 agonist ivuxolimab in advanced cancers. Method: immunoSEQ multiplex PCR; TCRdb's copy keeps in-frame clones and lacks some. Found here are nearly 45,000 clones, more than 70% of them singletons; the top ten hold about 15%. This specimen was CD4+ or CD8+ T cells sorted from blood, taken in a trial of the OX40 agonist ivuxolimab. Every receptor here comes from an adult with an advanced solid tumor such as melanoma, head and neck, liver or kidney cancer.

The CDR3 is CASGPGLALSDEQFF. The CDR3 nucleotides are TGTGCTAGTGGTCCCGGACTAGCTTTGTCCGACGAGCAGTTCTTC. The V gene is TRBV12-5, the J gene TRBJ2-1; 8 bases fit TRBD2. V shed 5 bases, J shed 10 bases, and the junction held 13 bases outside the gene matches. Germline V lookup: CDR1 LGHNT, CDR2 FRNRAP. This CDR3 region has 15 residues.

The genes are TRBV6-1 and TRBJ2-1, with 7 bases fitting TRBD1. CDR1 is MNHNS, CDR2 SASEGT, per germline. With 6 bases clipped from V and 2 bases from J, the junction kept 7 bases outside the gene matches. The CDR3 spans 15 residues. The CDR3 is CASSKTGEAYNEQFF. The CDR3 DNA reads TGTGCCAGCAGCAAAACAGGGGAAGCCTACAATGAGCAGTTCTTC.

The chain employs TRBV5-6 and TRBJ2-3; D is unclear. Per germline, CDR1 SGHDT and CDR2 YYEEEE. Between the trimmed V and J ends, which lost 0 bases and 1 base, there was a span of 6 bases. The CDR3 is 14 residues long. As DNA, the CDR3 is TGTGCCAGCAGCTTGGGGGGTGGCACAGATACGCAGTATTTT. Its protein product is CASSLGGGTDTQYF.

This clone was observed a few times. At the DNA level, this CDR3 is encoded by other sequences in the same sample as well. This chain uses TRBV2 with TRBJ1-1; 7 bases are shared with TRBD1. Germline CDR1 and CDR2: SNHLY and FYNNEI. Germline trimming cut 6 bases from V and 0 bases from J; bases unmatched to any gene: 4. The CDR3 contains 14 residues. The CDR3 DNA sequence: TGTGCCAGCAGCGCCGGGACAGTGAACACTGAAGCTTTCTTT. Protein product: CASSAGTVNTEAFF.

The genes are TRBV10-1 and TRBJ2-1, with TRBD2 matching over 10 bases. V gave up 4 bases and J gave up 0 bases; unmatched junction bases: 6. This CDR3 contains 17 residues. Germline lookup yields CDR1 WNHNN and CDR2 SYGVQD (reference sequence). DNA for the CDR3: TGCGCCAGCAGTGTTAGCGGGGGGCCAAGCTCCTACAATGAGCAGTTCTTC. This translates into CASSVSGGPSSYNEQFF.

The rearrangement joins TRBV30 to TRBJ2-3; TRBD1 might be the D (6 bases). Germline CDR1 GTSNPN, CDR2 SVGIG (reference sequence). This CDR3 has 13 residues. V lost 7 bases to trimming and J lost 5 bases, with 16 bases between them. CDR3 amino acids: CASSLGAGDTQYF. In DNA form, the CDR3 reads TGTGCCTCCTCCTTGGGGGCAGGAGATACGCAGTATTTT.

This chain uses TRBV6-5 with TRBJ2-1; possible D gene TRBD2, 6 bases. The ends were cut back, 1 base at V and 4 bases at J, with 11 bases in the middle. Per germline, CDR1 MNHEY and CDR2 SVGAGI. CDR3 length: 15 amino acids. The CDR3 bases are TGTGCCAGCAGTTACTTCGGGGGACGGTACAATGAGCAGTTCTTC. It specifies CASSYFGGRYNEQFF.

V is TRBV7-3 and J is TRBJ2-7; D is ambiguous. The CDR3 extends over 13 amino acids. Trimming removed 2 bases at V and 0 bases at J, with 5 bases between. Germline-derived CDR1 and CDR2 are SGHTA and FQGTGA. The CDR3 nucleotides are TGTGCCAGCAGCTTAGACCCCTCCTACGAGCAGTACTTC. Protein: CASSLDPSYEQYF.

The rearrangement joins TRBV2 to TRBJ2-1; D is tentatively TRBD1 or TRBD2 (6 bases each). Trimming shortened V by 1 base and J by 12 bases, and 22 bases separated the two germline ends. Germline CDR1 and CDR2: SNHLY and FYNNEI. The CDR3 has 16 amino acids. The CDR3 sequence is CASSEGRGLASGVQFF. The DNA of the CDR3 is TGTGCCAGCAGTGAAGGGAGGGGACTCGCATCAGGGGTGCAGTTCTTC. The complete variable domain, with remaining parts taken from reference TRBV2 and TRBJ2-1, reads EPEVTQTPSHQVTQMGQEVILRCVPISNHLYFYWYRQILGQKVEFLVSFYNNEISEKSEIFDDQFSVERPDGSNFTLKIRSTKLEDSAMYFCASSEGRGLASGVQFFGPGTRLTVL.

This clone was seen once. The rearrangement uses TRBV9 and TRBJ1-2, with D perhaps TRBD1 (5 bases). V shed 4 bases and J shed 3 bases, with 16 bases lying between them. Looked up from germline, CDR1 is SGDLS and CDR2 is YYNGEE. The CDR3 is 15 amino acids. CDR3 sequence reads: CASSPEGPWDYGYTF. CDR3 in DNA: TGTGCCAGCAGCCCAGAGGGGCCATGGGACTATGGCTACACCTTC.

The chain employs TRBV13 and TRBJ1-1, with D possibly being TRBD1 (5 bases). The germline gives CDR1 PRHDT, CDR2 FYEKMQ (reference sequence). The germline V and J ends were trimmed by 0 bases and 6 bases, with 8 bases remaining between them. The CDR3 has 13 amino acids. This CDR3 reads CASSLGRGPEAFF. The CDR3 nucleotides are TGTGCCAGCAGCTTAGGAAGGGGCCCTGAAGCTTTCTTT. Together with reference TRBV13 and TRBJ1-1, the CDR3 gives the full variable domain: AAGVIQSPRHLIKEKRETATLKCYPIPRHDTVYWYQQGPGQDPQFLISFYEKMQSDKGSIPDRFSAQQFSDYHSELNMSSLELGDSALYFCASSLGRGPEAFFGQGTRLTVV.

In this sample, this clone turned up once. The rearrangement links TRBV9 to TRBJ2-4; 8 nucleotides line up with TRBD2. CDR1 is SGDLS, CDR2 YYNGEE, per germline. J gave up 0 bases and V 4 bases, and 9 bases lay outside the gene matches. The CDR3 has 17 amino acids. DNA for the CDR3: TGTGCCAGCAGCCCGTCGGGAGGGATGAGAGCCAAAAACATTCAGTACTTC. Its translation: CASSPSGGMRAKNIQYF.

The chain links TRBV4-1 to TRBJ2-7; 7 bases are a match to TRBD2. There are 15 residues in the CDR3. V shed 1 base, J shed 7 bases, and the junction held 10 bases outside the gene matches. Germline CDR1 is MGHRA and CDR2 is YSYEKL. DNA of the CDR3: TGCGCCAGCAGCCAAGCTAGCGGACTGGCGAGGGAGCAGTACTTC. Translated: CASSQASGLAREQYF.

The chain carries TRBV4-1 and TRBJ1-1; the match to TRBD1 covers 9 bases. V lost 2 bases and J lost 5; bases outside the gene matches: 6. The CDR3 spans 15 residues. Germline lookup yields CDR1 MGHRA and CDR2 YSYEKL. CDR3 in DNA: TGCGCCAGCAGCCAACGCTACAGGGGGCAAACTGAAGCTTTCTTT. Amino acids: CASSQRYRGQTEAFF.

The J gene is TRBJ1-3, the V gene TRBV5-5; TRBD1 aligns across 11 bases. The CDR3 sequence is 14 residues long. CDR1 and CDR2 (germline): SGHKS, YYEKEE (reference sequence). V lost 4 bases and J lost 7; bases outside the gene matches: 4. CDR3 bases: TGTGCCAGCAGCGGACAGGGGGCGGGGAACACCATATATTTT. Its protein product is CASSGQGAGNTIYF.

This chain uses TRBV6-1 with TRBJ1-5, with D hard to call. Germline V CDR1 and CDR2: MNHNS, SASEGT. The CDR3 is 15 amino acids. V shed 6 bases and J shed 1 base, with 13 bases lying between them. The DNA of the CDR3 is TGTGCCAGCAGATCTGACGGTAACAGCAATCAGCCCCAGCATTTT. It codes for CASRSDGNSNQPQHF.

The V call is TRBV9, the J call TRBJ2-1; D is unresolved. The ends were cut back, 3 bases at V and 0 bases at J, with 7 bases in the middle. There are 14 residues in the CDR3. Germline V lookup: CDR1 SGDLS, CDR2 YYNGEE. CDR3 DNA: TGTGCCAGCAGCGCTCACAGCTCCTACAATGAGCAGTTCTTC. It encodes CASSAHSSYNEQFF.

CDR3 sequence reads: CASSVASGRQETQYF. As DNA, the CDR3 is TGTGCCAGCAGCGTAGCATCTGGGAGGCAAGAGACCCAGTACTTC. The chain is built from TRBV9 and TRBJ2-5, with a tentative D call TRBD2 (6 bases). Trimming stripped 0 bases from V and 2 bases from J, with 11 bases between. The CDR3 runs 15 residues. The germline V gene has CDR1 SGDLS and CDR2 YYNGEE. Drawing the rest from reference TRBV9 and TRBJ2-5, the complete variable domain is DSGVTQTPKHLITATGQRVTLRCSPRSGDLSVYWYQQSLDQGLQFLIQYYNGEERAKGNILERFSAQQFPDLHSELNLSSLELGDSALYFCASSVASGRQETQYFGPGTRLLVL.

The J gene is TRBJ1-3, the V gene TRBV6-1; D remains ambiguous. Trimming left V 3 bases short and J 2 bases short, with 8 bases between. CDR1 and CDR2 (germline): MNHNS, SASEGT. The CDR3 has 14 amino acids. Here the CDR3 DNA reads TGTGCCAGCAGTGAGGTGGGAGCTGGAAACACCATATATTTT. The encoded protein is CASSEVGAGNTIYF.

The rearrangement uses TRBV10-3 and TRBJ2-5; a possible D gene is TRBD2 (6 bases). The CDR3 length is 15 residues. Trimming stripped 2 bases from V and 3 bases from J, with 13 bases between. Germline CDR1 ENHRY, CDR2 SYGVKD. CDR3 nucleotides: TGTGCCATCAGTGAGGGGGGGTCTAGAGAAGAGACCCAGTACTTC. It is translated as CAISEGGSREETQYF.

J is TRBJ1-1 and V is TRBV4-1; possibly TRBD1 for D (6 bases). This CDR3 spans 11 amino acids. Trimming took 3 bases from V and 11 from J, leaving 10 bases between them. From germline, CDR1 is MGHRA and CDR2 YSYEKL. CDR3 in DNA: TGCGCCAGCAGCCACGGGGGCTGGGCTTTCTTT. It is translated as CASSHGGWAFF.

In DNA, the CDR3 is TGTGCCAGCAGCTCTCAGGCTGGCGCTCCGGGTGATGAGCAGTTCTTC. Its translation is CASSSQAGAPGDEQFF. The chain employs TRBV7-9 and TRBJ2-1; D is uncertain. The CDR3 totals 16 residues. V lost 4 bases to trimming and J lost 8 bases, with 21 bases between them. The germline V gene has CDR1 SEHNR and CDR2 FQNEAQ (reference sequence).

The CDR3 protein is CASSLELGGRETQYF. Here the CDR3 DNA reads TGTGCCAGCAGCTTAGAATTAGGTGGCCGAGAGACCCAGTACTTC. The rearrangement uses TRBV7-2 and TRBJ2-5; D is uncertain. This CDR3 spans 15 amino acids. The V and J ends lost 1 base and 4 bases respectively, with 13 bases between them. Germline V lookup: CDR1 SGHTA, CDR2 FQGNSA. The entire variable domain, with the rest obtained from reference TRBV7-2 and TRBJ2-5, is as follows: GAGVSQSPSNKVTEKGKDVELRCDPISGHTALYWYRQSLGQGLEFLIYFQGNSAPDKSGLPSDRFSAERTGGSVSTLTIQRTQQEDSAVYLCASSLELGGRETQYFGPGTRLLVL.